This T cell receptor (beta chain) came from a study of T cell responses to AZD1222 COVID-19 vaccine. Study findings and constraints: Baseline seropositivity occurred in only a handful of AZD1222 recipients.

This CDR3 is built from 15 residues. Germline trimming cut 5 bases from V and 7 bases from J; bases unmatched to any gene: 14. Germline V gene data show CDR1 as MNHEY and CDR2 as SMNVEV (reference sequence). Method: immunoSEQ multiplex PCR; TCRdb's copy keeps in-frame clones and lacks some. The profile shows roughly 120,000 clones, roughly 89% of them singletons. Points on this clone: The antigen remains undetermined.

The chain combines TRBV27 with TRBJ2-7; 7 bases are a match to TRBD1. The TCR originated in an adult who received the AZD1222 COVID-19 vaccine. Specimen: peripheral blood, collected 28 days after the second AZD1222 dose. CDR3 DNA: TGTGCCAGCAGTCCCCACCCGGACAGGCCCCGGGAGCAGTACTTC. Translating gives CASSPHPDRPREQYF.